A single sample gave rise to the 22 T cell receptor beta chains below, sequenced in a study of PD-1 blockade in classical Hodgkin lymphoma. Profiling relied on immunoSEQ multiplex PCR, and the TCRdb table lists in-frame clones only, not all of them. The data show 100,000 or so clones, roughly 91% seen once. Time point here: cycle 4 day 1 (C4D1), after five to seven weeks of nivolumab. All patients relapsed after autologous stem cell transplantation, and brentuximab vedotin exposure varied. Here the sequenced sample was peripheral blood mononuclear cells (PBMCs), taken before the fourth cycle of nivolumab. The receptors here all came from a human donor with classical Hodgkin lymphoma.

The rearrangement joins TRBV19 to TRBJ2-5, with TRBD2 matching 8 bases. This CDR3 comprises 12 residues. From germline, CDR1 is LNHDA and CDR2 SQIVND (reference sequence). The V and J ends lost 6 bases and 4 bases, in that order; junction bases with no gene match: 1. This CDR3 is CASSGLAETQYF. CDR3 DNA sequence: TGTGCCAGTAGCGGACTAGCAGAGACCCAGTACTTC.

The chain combines TRBV5-1 with TRBJ2-1, with 7 nucleotides matching TRBD1. The CDR3 extends over 14 amino acids. The germline V gene encodes CDR1 SGHRS and CDR2 YFSETQ. V was clipped by 6 bases and J by 5 bases; unmatched bases: 8. Written as DNA, the CDR3 is TGCGCCAGCAAGGACAGGACACCCCACAATGAGCAGTTCTTC. Translated: CASKDRTPHNEQFF. The whole variable domain, filled in from reference TRBV5-1 and TRBJ2-1, reads KAGVTQTPRYLIKTRGQQVTLSCSPISGHRSVSWYQQTPGQGLQFLFEYFSETQRNKGNFPGRFSGRQFSNSRSEMNVSTLELGDSALYLCASKDRTPHNEQFFGPGTRLTVL.

The chain employs TRBV4-1 and TRBJ2-5; the match to TRBD2 covers 15 bases. Per the germline V gene, CDR1 is MGHRA and CDR2 is YSYEKL. There are 19 residues in the CDR3. V lost 3 bases, J lost 5 bases, and 13 bases stayed unmatched. In DNA form, the CDR3 reads TGCGCCAGCAGCCAGGAAACTCGGGGGACTAGCGGGAGGTATGAGACCCAGTACTTC. This encodes CASSQETRGTSGRYETQYF.

A single count supports this clone. J is TRBJ2-5 and V is TRBV27; the D is unclear. This CDR3 contains 13 residues. V lost 3 bases to trimming and J lost 5 bases, with 10 bases between them. CDR1 is MNHEY, CDR2 SMNVEV, per germline (reference sequence). The CDR3 sequence is CASSLFKAETQYF. The CDR3 region has the DNA TGTGCCAGCAGTTTGTTTAAAGCGGAGACCCAGTACTTC.

The chain couples TRBV27 to TRBJ2-1, with D unresolved. Per the germline V gene, CDR1 is MNHEY and CDR2 is SMNVEV (reference sequence). V was cut by 6 bases and J by 5 bases, with 20 bases left in between. The CDR3 is made up of 16 amino acids. The CDR3 loop is CASSLSRWSSHNEQFF. The CDR3 DNA follows: TGTGCCAGCAGCCTTTCTCGTTGGAGTTCCCACAATGAGCAGTTCTTC.

The chain links TRBV5-6 to TRBJ1-2; D gene uncertain. The V gene's germline CDR1 is SGHDT and CDR2 YYEEEE. V was pared by 0 bases and J by 4 bases, with 7 bases between. The CDR3 runs 13 residues. CDR3 DNA sequence: TGTGCCAGCAGCTTGGGTCTGAGCTATGGCTACACCTTC. Translation gives CASSLGLSYGYTF.

CDR3 in DNA: TGTGCCAGCAGGTCCGGTTGGAACTATGGCTACACCTTC. Its protein product is CASRSGWNYGYTF. The J gene is TRBJ1-2, the V gene TRBV28; no clear D gene. V shed 6 bases and J shed 2 bases, with 10 bases lying between them. Germline CDR1 reads MDHEN; CDR2 reads SYDVKM. The CDR3 contains 13 residues.

The chain uses TRBV6-6 and TRBJ2-2; TRBD1 agrees at 8 bases. The V segment lost 5 bases and the J segment 0 bases; nucleotides outside the gene matches: 5. The germline V gene has CDR1 MNHNY and CDR2 SVGAGI (reference sequence). The CDR3 is 16 residues long. The CDR3 DNA sequence: TGTGCCAGCAGTGGGACAGGAGAACCGAACACCGGGGAGCTGTTTTTT. It yields the protein CASSGTGEPNTGELFF.

This chain links TRBV2 with TRBJ2-2, with a tentative D call TRBD1 (7 bases). Between the trimmed V and J ends, which lost 8 bases and 3 bases, there was a span of 25 bases. The CDR3 length is 18 residues. Germline V gene sequence: CDR1 SNHLY, CDR2 FYNNEI. CDR3 DNA sequence: TGTGCCAGCCGTTCTAAACGGAGGGGGCCCTCCGACACCGGGGAGCTGTTTTTT. The encoded protein is CASRSKRRGPSDTGELFF.

The chain employs TRBV4-1 and TRBJ2-5; 9 bases are shared with TRBD1. Germline V gene lookup returns CDR1 MGHRA and CDR2 YSYEKL. This CDR3 is 15 amino acids long. Losses at the gene ends were 3 bases for V and 4 bases for J; bases not matched to a gene: 6. CDR3 coding DNA: TGCGCCAGCAGCCACAGGGACAGGGCAAGAGAGACCCAGTACTTC. As protein: CASSHRDRARETQYF.

J is TRBJ1-2 and V is TRBV5-1, with a possible D match to TRBD1 (6 bases). This CDR3 contains 15 residues. Germline loops: CDR1 SGHRS, CDR2 YFSETQ. V gave up 0 bases and J gave up 2 bases, with 11 bases separating them. Here the CDR3 reads CASSLAPGGNYGYTF. DNA of the CDR3: TGCGCCAGCAGCTTGGCCCCTGGGGGCAACTATGGCTACACCTTC.

This clone was detected a few times. The chain employs TRBV5-6 and TRBJ1-3; TRBD1 is a possible D gene (6 bases). This CDR3 has 16 residues. Germline V CDR1 and CDR2: SGHDT, YYEEEE. V was trimmed by 4 bases and J by 0 bases, leaving 14 bases between them. CDR3: CASSGDIAFSGNTIYF. CDR3 nucleotides: TGTGCCAGCAGCGGGGACATCGCGTTCTCTGGAAACACCATATATTTT.

The chain joins TRBV7-9 to TRBJ2-5, with 9 bases matching TRBD1. The CDR3 length is 16 residues. With V trimmed by 5 bases and J by 4 bases, 11 bases remained unmatched. CDR1 is SEHNR and CDR2 is FQNEAQ in the germline V gene (reference sequence). As DNA, the CDR3 is TGTGCCAGCAGCGAGGAGGCCGGGACAGGGCTAGAGACCCAGTACTTC. This sequence encodes CASSEEAGTGLETQYF.

The chain joins TRBV11-3 to TRBJ2-1; either TRBD1 or TRBD2 may supply D (5 bases each). Per the germline V gene, CDR1 is SGHNT and CDR2 is YENEEA. Trimming took off 3 bases at V and 9 bases at J, with 15 bases between the two ends. CDR3 length: 14 amino acids. The CDR3 reads CASSLGRSRGEQFF. CDR3 DNA: TGTGCCAGCAGCTTGGGACGGAGTAGGGGTGAGCAGTTCTTC.

CDR3 amino acids: CASSYSKGAGANVLTF. In DNA form, the CDR3 reads TGTGCCAGCAGTTACTCGAAGGGTGCTGGGGCCAACGTCCTGACTTTC. This chain uses TRBV6-5 with TRBJ2-6; unclear D gene. Trimming took off 0 bases at V and 2 bases at J, with 8 bases between the two ends. The CDR3 has 16 residues. From germline, CDR1 is MNHEY and CDR2 SVGAGI.

The chain couples TRBV13 to TRBJ2-7; 7 bases fit TRBD2. The length of the CDR3 is 14 residues. Germline-derived CDR1 and CDR2 are PRHDT and FYEKMQ (reference sequence). V gave up 5 bases and J gave up 7 bases; unmatched junction bases: 11. The CDR3 DNA follows: TGTGCCAGCAGCGCGGCCAGCGGGGTGATAGAGCAGTACTTC. Translating gives CASSAASGVIEQYF.

This chain joins TRBV27 and TRBJ2-1, with a possible D match to TRBD1 (5 bases). The germline V and J ends were trimmed by 2 bases and 3 bases, with 8 bases remaining between them. CDR3 size: 14 residues. CDR1 is MNHEY and CDR2 is SMNVEV in the germline V gene (reference sequence). This CDR3 is CASSLTGNYNEQFF. The CDR3 DNA reads as TGTGCCAGCAGTTTAACAGGAAACTACAATGAGCAGTTCTTC.

The chain couples TRBV28 to TRBJ1-2; D ambiguous. V was trimmed by 3 bases and J by 8 bases, leaving 16 bases between them. Germline V gene lookup returns CDR1 MDHEN and CDR2 SYDVKM. This CDR3 is built from 14 residues. CDR3 loop: CASSFPAGHSGYTF. The DNA of the CDR3 is TGTGCCAGCAGTTTCCCCGCTGGGCATTCGGGCTACACCTTC.

The chain recombines TRBV5-5 with TRBJ1-1; a weak D match, TRBD1 (6 bases). The CDR3 totals 15 residues. Between the trimmed V and J ends, which lost 4 bases and 5 bases, there was a span of 18 bases. Germline CDR1 is SGHKS and CDR2 is YYEKEE (reference sequence). The CDR3 sequence: CASSTLTGYNTEAFF. In DNA, the CDR3 is TGTGCCAGCAGCACGTTAACAGGGTATAATACTGAAGCTTTCTTT.

This clone was seen once. Here the CDR3 reads CASQRTAGSNQPQHF. The CDR3 bases are TGTGCCAGCCAACGGACAGCCGGGAGCAATCAGCCCCAGCATTTT. The rearrangement joins TRBV6-6 to TRBJ1-5, with D maybe TRBD1 (6 bases). Germline lookup yields CDR1 MNHNY and CDR2 SVGAGI (reference sequence). The CDR3 has 15 residues. Trimming took 8 bases from V and 1 from J, leaving 15 bases between them.

The count of this clone is one. The chain has TRBV7-8 and TRBJ2-2; a weak D match, TRBD2 (6 bases). The CDR3 spans 16 residues. Germline V CDR1 and CDR2: SGHVS, FQNEAQ. With 5 bases removed from V and 0 bases from J, the gap between germline ends came to 13 bases. CDR3 in amino acids: CASSLRAGSNTGELFF. CDR3 in DNA: TGTGCCAGCAGCCTGAGGGCGGGGTCGAACACCGGGGAGCTGTTTTTT.

The chain uses TRBV19 and TRBJ1-5; 9 nucleotides align to TRBD1. V lost 7 bases and J lost 3; bases outside the gene matches: 22. This CDR3 region has 20 residues. CDR1 and CDR2 (germline): LNHDA, SQIVND (reference sequence). The CDR3 region has the DNA TGTGCCAGTAAAGAGCGACCGGGACAGGGTACGCGGCCGGCCAATCAGCCCCAGCATTTT. Translated, it gives CASKERPGQGTRPANQPQHF.